This T cell receptor beta chain was sequenced during a study of siplizumab effects on memory and regulatory T cells. Germline CDR1 MNHEY, CDR2 SVGAGI. This CDR3 comprises 16 residues. Trimming left V 0 bases short and J 5 bases short, with 16 bases between. Sequencing was performed with immunoSEQ multiplex PCR; in TCRdb, only in-frame clones are kept and a portion is missing. This sample yields about 85,000 clones, of which approximately 95% are seen a single time; roughly 18% belongs to the top ten. Sequencing was performed on CD8+ T cells sorted from blood. V and J are TRBV6-5 and TRBJ2-5, with D perhaps matching TRBD2 (6 bases). This sequence was found in a human donor in good health. CDR3 DNA: TGTGCCAGCAGTTACTCTACGGGAGAACGGTCTGAGACCCAGTACTTC. It is translated as CASSYSTGERSETQYF.